This T cell receptor (beta chain) was retrieved from a study of T cells in narcolepsy. General observations from the study: Autoreactive clonotypes reportedly recurred in blood of same and different patients, not controls.

Some clones are missing from TCRdb's copy, which holds only in-frame ones; the method was immunoSEQ multiplex PCR. The sample holds approximately 31,000 clones, less than 85% seen once. Germline CDR1 SGHVS, CDR2 FQNEAQ. The length of the CDR3 is 15 residues. V gave up 6 bases and J gave up 2 bases, with 11 bases separating them. A note on this clone: Its antigen is not identified.

The receptor comes from a human donor with narcolepsy. The V and J genes are TRBV7-8 and TRBJ2-6, with no clear D. The specimen was CD45RA- memory CD4+ T cells from PBMCs. The CDR3 spells CASSSGQPGANVLTF. For the CDR3, the DNA is TGTGCCAGCAGTTCCGGCCAACCTGGGGCCAACGTCCTGACTTTC. Complete variable domain (other parts from reference TRBV7-8 and TRBJ2-6): GAGVSQSPRYKVAKRGQDVALRCDPISGHVSLFWYQQALGQGPEFLTYFQNEAQLDKSGLPSDRFFAERPEGSVSTLKIQRTQQEDSAVYLCASSSGQPGANVLTFGAGSRLTVL.